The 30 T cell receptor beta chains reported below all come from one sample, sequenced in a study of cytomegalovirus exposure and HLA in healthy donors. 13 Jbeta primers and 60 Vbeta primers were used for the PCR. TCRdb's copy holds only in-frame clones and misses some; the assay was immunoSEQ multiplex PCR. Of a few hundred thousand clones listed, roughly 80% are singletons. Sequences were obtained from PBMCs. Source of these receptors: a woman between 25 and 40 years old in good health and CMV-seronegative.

CDR3 DNA sequence: TGCAGCGTTGACCACCTTTGGGACGGGAGTATCTACGAGCAGTACTTC. It is translated as CSVDHLWDGSIYEQYF. The chain carries TRBV29-1 and TRBJ2-7; a weak D match, TRBD2 (6 bases). The CDR3 has 16 residues. CDR1 is SQVTM, CDR2 ANQGSEA, per germline. V was trimmed by 3 bases and J by 3 bases, leaving 21 bases between them.

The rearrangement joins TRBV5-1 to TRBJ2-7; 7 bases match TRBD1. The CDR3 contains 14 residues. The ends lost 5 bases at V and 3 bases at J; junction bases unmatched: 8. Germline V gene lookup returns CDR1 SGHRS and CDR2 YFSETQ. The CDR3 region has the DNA TGCGCCAGCAGAGAAGGGACAGTAGACTACGAGCAGTACTTC. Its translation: CASREGTVDYEQYF. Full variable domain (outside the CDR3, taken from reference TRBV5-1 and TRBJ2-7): KAGVTQTPRYLIKTRGQQVTLSCSPISGHRSVSWYQQTPGQGLQFLFEYFSETQRNKGNFPGRFSGRQFSNSRSEMNVSTLELGDSALYLCASREGTVDYEQYFGPGTRLTVT.

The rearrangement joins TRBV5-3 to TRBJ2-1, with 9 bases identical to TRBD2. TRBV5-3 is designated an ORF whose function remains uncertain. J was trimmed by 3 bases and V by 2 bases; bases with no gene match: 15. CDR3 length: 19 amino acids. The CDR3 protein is CARSFRGLALLSLYNEQFF. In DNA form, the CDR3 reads TGTGCCAGAAGCTTCCGTGGACTAGCGCTCCTTTCCCTCTACAATGAGCAGTTCTTC.

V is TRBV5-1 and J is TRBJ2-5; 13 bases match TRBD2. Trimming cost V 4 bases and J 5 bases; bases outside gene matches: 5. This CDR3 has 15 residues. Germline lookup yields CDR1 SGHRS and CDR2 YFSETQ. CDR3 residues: CASSPGLAGIETQYF. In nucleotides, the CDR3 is TGCGCCAGCAGCCCGGGACTAGCGGGGATCGAGACCCAGTACTTC.

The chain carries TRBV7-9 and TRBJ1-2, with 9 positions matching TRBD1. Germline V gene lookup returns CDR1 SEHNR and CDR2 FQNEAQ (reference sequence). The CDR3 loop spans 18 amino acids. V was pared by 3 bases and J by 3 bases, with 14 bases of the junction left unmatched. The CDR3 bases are TGTGCCAGCAGCTTTCGCCGTACCCCGGGACAGGGTGACTATGGCTACACCTTC. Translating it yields CASSFRRTPGQGDYGYTF.

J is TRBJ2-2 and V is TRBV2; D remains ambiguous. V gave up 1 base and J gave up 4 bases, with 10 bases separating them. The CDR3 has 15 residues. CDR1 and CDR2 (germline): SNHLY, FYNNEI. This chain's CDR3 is CASSEDLWSTGELFF. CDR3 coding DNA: TGTGCCAGCAGTGAAGACCTTTGGAGCACCGGGGAGCTGTTTTTT.

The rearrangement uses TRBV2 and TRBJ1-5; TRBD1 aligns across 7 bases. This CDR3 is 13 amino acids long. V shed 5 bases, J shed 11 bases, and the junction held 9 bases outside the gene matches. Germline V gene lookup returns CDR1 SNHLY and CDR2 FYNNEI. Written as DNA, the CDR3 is TGTGCCAGCAGTAGGGACAGTTTGGGGGCCCAGCATTTT. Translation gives CASSRDSLGAQHF.

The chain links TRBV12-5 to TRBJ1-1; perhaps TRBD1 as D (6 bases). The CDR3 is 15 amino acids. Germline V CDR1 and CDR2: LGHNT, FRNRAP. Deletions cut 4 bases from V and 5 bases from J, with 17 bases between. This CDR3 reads CASGSPRRGGTEAFF. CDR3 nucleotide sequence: TGTGCTAGTGGTTCGCCCCGAAGGGGGGGGACTGAAGCTTTCTTT.

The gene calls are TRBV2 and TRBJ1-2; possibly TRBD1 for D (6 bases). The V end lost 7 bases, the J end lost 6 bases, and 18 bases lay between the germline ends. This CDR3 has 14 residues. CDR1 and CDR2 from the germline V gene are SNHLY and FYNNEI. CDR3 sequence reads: CASNWDNYGNGYTF. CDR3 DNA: TGTGCCAGCAATTGGGACAACTATGGAAATGGCTACACCTTC.

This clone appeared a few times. In DNA form, the CDR3 reads TGTGCCAGCAGCCTTAAGGGGTTTTCTGAAGCTTTCTTT. It is translated as CASSLKGFSEAFF. The rearrangement joins TRBV6-5 to TRBJ1-1; TRBD1 might be the D (5 bases). The CDR3 sequence is 13 residues long. From germline, CDR1 is MNHEY and CDR2 SVGAGI. Trimming removed 6 bases at V and 6 bases at J, with 14 bases between.

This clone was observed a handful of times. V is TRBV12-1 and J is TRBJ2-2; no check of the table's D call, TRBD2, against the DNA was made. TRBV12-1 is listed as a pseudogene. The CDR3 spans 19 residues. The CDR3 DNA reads TGTGCCAGCAGCGGGCCGGGACTAGCGGGAGGGGGAAACACCGGGGAGCTGTTTTTT. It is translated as CASSGPGLAGGGNTGELFF.

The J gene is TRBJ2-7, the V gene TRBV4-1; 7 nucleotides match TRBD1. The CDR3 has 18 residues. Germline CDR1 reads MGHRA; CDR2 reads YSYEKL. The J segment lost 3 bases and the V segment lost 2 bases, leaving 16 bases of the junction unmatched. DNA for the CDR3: TGCGCCAGCAGCCAAAGACAGGGCCCCAGCGAGGGCTACTACGAGCAGTACTTC. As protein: CASSQRQGPSEGYYEQYF.

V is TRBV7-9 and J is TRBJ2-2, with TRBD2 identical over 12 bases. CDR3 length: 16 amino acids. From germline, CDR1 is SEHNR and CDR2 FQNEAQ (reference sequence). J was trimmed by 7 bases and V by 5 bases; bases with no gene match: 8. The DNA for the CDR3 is TGTGCCAGCAGCCCGACGCCGGGACTAGCGGGCGGGGAGCTGTTTTTT. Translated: CASSPTPGLAGGELFF.

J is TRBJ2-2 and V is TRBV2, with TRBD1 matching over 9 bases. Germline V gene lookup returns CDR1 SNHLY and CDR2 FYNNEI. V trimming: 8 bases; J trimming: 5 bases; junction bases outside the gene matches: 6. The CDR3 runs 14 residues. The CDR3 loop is CASRSTGGTGELFF. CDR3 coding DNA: TGTGCCAGCCGTTCGACAGGGGGTACCGGGGAGCTGTTTTTT.

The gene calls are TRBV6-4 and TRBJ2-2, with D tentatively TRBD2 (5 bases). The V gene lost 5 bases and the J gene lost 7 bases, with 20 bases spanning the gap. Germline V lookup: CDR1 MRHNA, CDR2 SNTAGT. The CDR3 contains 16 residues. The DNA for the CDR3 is TGTGCCAGCAGTCCCGGGATTCAGATGGGAGTCGGGGAGCTGTTTTTT. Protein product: CASSPGIQMGVGELFF.

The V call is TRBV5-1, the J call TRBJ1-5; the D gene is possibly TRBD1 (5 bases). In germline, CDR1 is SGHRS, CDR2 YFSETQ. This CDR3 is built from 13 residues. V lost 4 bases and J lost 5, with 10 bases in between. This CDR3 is CASSPGGDQPQHF. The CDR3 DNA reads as TGCGCCAGCAGCCCGGGGGGGGATCAGCCCCAGCATTTT.

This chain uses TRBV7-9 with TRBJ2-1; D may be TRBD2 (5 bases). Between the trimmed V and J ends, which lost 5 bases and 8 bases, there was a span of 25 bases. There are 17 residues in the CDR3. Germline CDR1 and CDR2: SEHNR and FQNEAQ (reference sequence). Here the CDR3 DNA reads TGTGCCAGCAGCCCCAGGAGGTTAGCAGGAGATTGGGATGAGCAGTTCTTC. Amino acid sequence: CASSPRRLAGDWDEQFF. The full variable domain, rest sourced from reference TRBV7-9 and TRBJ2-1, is DTGVSQNPRHKITKRGQNVTFRCDPISEHNRLYWYRQTLGQGPEFLTYFQNEAQLEKSRLLSDRFSAERPKGSFSTLEIQRTEQGDSAMYLCASSPRRLAGDWDEQFFGPGTRLTVL.

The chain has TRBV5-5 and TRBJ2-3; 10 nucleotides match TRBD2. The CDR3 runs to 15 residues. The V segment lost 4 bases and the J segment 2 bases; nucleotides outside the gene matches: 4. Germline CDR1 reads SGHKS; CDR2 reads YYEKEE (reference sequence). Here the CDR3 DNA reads TGTGCCAGCAGCGTGGGACTAGCGAACACAGATACGCAGTATTTT. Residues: CASSVGLANTDTQYF.

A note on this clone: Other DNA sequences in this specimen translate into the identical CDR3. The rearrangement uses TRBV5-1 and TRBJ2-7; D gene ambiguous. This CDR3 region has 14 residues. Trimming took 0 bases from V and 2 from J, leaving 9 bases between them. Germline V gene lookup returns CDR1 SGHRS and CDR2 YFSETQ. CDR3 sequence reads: CASSLVAGTYEQYF. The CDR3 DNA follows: TGCGCCAGCAGCTTGGTGGCAGGCACCTACGAGCAGTACTTC.

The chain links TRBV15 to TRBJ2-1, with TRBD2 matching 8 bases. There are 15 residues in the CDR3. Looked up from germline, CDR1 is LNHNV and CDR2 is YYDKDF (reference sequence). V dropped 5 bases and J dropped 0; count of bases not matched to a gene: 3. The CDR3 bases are TGTGCCACCAGCGGCGGGGGGAGCTCCTACAATGAGCAGTTCTTC. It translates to CATSGGGSSYNEQFF.

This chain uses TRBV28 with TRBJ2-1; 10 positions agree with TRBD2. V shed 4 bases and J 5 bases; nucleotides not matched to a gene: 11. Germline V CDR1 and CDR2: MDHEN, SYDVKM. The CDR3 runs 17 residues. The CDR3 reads CASSSSPAGGWDNEQFF. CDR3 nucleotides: TGTGCCAGCAGTTCATCCCCAGCGGGAGGGTGGGACAATGAGCAGTTCTTC.

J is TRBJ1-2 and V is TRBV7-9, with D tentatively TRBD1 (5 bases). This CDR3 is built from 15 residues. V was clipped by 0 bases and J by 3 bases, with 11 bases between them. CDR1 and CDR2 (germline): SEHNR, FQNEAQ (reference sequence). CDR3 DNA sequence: TGTGCCAGCAGCTTAGCGAACGGGGGGTACTATGGCTACACCTTC. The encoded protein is CASSLANGGYYGYTF.

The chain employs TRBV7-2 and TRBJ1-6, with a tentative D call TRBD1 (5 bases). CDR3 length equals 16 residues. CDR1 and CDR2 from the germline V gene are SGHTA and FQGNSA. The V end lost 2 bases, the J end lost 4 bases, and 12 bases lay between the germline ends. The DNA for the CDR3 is TGTGCCAGCAGCTTACAGGGTCGGGTGTATAATTCACCCCTCCACTTT. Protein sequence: CASSLQGRVYNSPLHF.

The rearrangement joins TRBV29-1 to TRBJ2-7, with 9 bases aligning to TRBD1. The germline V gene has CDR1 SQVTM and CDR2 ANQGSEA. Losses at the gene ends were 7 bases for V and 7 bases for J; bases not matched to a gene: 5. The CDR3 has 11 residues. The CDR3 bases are TGCAGCGGTGAGACAGGGGGAGAGCAGTACTTC. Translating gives CSGETGGEQYF.

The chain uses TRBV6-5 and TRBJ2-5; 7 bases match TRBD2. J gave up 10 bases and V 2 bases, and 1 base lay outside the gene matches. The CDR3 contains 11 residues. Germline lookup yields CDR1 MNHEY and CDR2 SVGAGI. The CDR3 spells CASSYAGVQYF. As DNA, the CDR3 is TGTGCCAGCAGTTACGCGGGGGTCCAGTACTTC.

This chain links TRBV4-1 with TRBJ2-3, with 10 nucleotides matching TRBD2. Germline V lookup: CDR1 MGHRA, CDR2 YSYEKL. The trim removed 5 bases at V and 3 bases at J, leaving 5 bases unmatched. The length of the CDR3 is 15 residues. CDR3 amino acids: CASSTSGGATDTQYF. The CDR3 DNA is TGCGCCAGCAGCACGAGCGGGGGGGCAACAGATACGCAGTATTTT.

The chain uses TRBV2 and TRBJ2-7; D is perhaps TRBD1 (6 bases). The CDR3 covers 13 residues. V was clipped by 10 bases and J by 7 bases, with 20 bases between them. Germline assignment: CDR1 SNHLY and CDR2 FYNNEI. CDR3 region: CATQVQGMGEQYF. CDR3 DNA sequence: TGTGCCACCCAAGTACAGGGAATGGGTGAGCAGTACTTC.

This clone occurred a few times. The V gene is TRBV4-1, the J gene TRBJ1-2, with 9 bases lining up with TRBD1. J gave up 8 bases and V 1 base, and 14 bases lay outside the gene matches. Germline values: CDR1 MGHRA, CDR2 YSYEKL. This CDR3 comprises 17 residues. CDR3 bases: TGCGCCAGCAGCCAAGGAATGGGGACAGGGAGGTCTAAGGGCTACACCTTC. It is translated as CASSQGMGTGRSKGYTF.

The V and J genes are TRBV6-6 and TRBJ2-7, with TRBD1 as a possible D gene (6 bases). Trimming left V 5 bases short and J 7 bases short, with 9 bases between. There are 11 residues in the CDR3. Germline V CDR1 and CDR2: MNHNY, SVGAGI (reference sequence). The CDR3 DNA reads TGTGCCAGCAGTCCTCAGGGGGAGCAGTACTTC. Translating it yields CASSPQGEQYF.

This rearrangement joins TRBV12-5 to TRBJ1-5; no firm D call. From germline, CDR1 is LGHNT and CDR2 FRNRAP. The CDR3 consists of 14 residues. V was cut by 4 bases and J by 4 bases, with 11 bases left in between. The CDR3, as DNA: TGTGCTAGTGGTTCGAGGACTGAGAATCAGCCCCAGCATTTT. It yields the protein CASGSRTENQPQHF.